This T cell receptor beta chain emerged from a study of Graves' ophthalmopathy and Graves' hyperthyroidism. CDR3 regions of TCR beta were amplified from RNA transcripts. Following a first-round RT-PCR that used HTBI primers, a second-round multiplex PCR was carried out. TCRdb called the multiplex PCR reads again in MiXCR, with one record for every CDR3 protein. This table has around 1.1 million distinct CDR3 sequences, less than 45% appearing once. The CDR3 is 15 residues long. Germline trimming cut 5 bases from V and 8 bases from J; bases unmatched to any gene: 8. The V gene's germline CDR1 is MGHDK and CDR2 SYGVNS.

The chain couples TRBV25-1 to TRBJ1-6; 8 bases map to TRBD1. The sample was peripheral blood or thyroid tissue (not recorded which). This clonotype was sampled from an adult man with Graves' hyperthyroidism. CDR3 amino acids: CASSPPGTGHSPLHF. The DNA for the CDR3 is TGTGCCAGCAGTCCTCCGGGGACAGGACATTCACCCCTCCACTTT.